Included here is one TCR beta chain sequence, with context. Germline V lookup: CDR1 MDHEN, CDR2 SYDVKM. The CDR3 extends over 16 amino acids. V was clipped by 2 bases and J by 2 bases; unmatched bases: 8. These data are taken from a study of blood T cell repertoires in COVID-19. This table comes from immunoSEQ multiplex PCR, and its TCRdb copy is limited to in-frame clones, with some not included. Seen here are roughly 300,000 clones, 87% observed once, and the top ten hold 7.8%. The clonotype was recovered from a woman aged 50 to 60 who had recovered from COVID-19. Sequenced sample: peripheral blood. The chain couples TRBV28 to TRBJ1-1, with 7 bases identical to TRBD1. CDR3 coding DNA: TGTGCCAGCAGTTTAGGTCAGGGGGTTCTAAACACTGAAGCTTTCTTT. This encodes CASSLGQGVLNTEAFF.